This T cell receptor beta chain derives from a study of cytomegalovirus exposure and HLA in healthy donors. General study points: The study put around 180 TCR beta chains on its list as cytomegalovirus-associated.

The method was immunoSEQ multiplex PCR; TCRdb's version includes in-frame clones alone and lacks a portion of them. The sample comprises 200,000 or so clones, over 80% of which are singletons, and 5.5% to 7% rests with the top ten. With respect to this clone: The antigen remains unidentified.

CDR1 MNHNY and CDR2 SVGAGI come from the germline V gene (reference sequence). With V trimmed by 6 bases and J by 1 base, 6 bases remained unmatched. The CDR3 spans 15 residues. Sequencing was done on a sample of PBMCs. The sequence was collected from a young woman in good health and CMV-seronegative. The chain has TRBV6-6 and TRBJ2-3, with TRBD2 identical over 8 bases. CDR3: CASRFGRGGTDTQYF. The DNA for the CDR3 is TGTGCCAGCAGGTTCGGGAGGGGGGGCACAGATACGCAGTATTTT.